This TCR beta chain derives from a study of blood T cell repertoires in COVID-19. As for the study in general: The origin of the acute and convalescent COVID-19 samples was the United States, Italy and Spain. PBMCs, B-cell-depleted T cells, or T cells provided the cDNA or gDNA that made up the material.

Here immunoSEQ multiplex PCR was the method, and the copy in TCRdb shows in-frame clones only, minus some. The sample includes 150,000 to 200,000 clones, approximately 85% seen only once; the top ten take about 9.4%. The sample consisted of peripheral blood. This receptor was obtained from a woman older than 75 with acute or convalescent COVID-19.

CDR3 DNA sequence: TGTGCCAGCAGTGATCGCCCAGGGGGCACAGATACGCAGTATTTT. It encodes CASSDRPGGTDTQYF. This chain connects TRBV6-1 to TRBJ2-3; D possibly corresponds to TRBD1 (6 bases). Trimming removed 3 bases from V and 1 base from J, with 11 bases in between. The CDR3 consists of 15 residues. CDR1 is MNHNS and CDR2 is SASEGT in the germline V gene.